These 3 T cell receptor beta chains share one sample of origin, sequenced in a study of control samples from healthy donors and cancer patients. TCRdb's table, derived via immunoSEQ multiplex PCR, lists solely in-frame clones and lacks some. The sample has some 150,000 clones; over 85% are singletons. The sample taken for sequencing was blood. The receptors shown here come from a man aged 35 to 55 in good health.

This rearrangement joins TRBV21-1 to TRBJ2-4; TRBD2 was called by the table and not checked on the DNA. TRBV21-1 is described as a pseudogene. The length of the CDR3 is 15 residues. CDR3 DNA: TGTGCCAGCAGCAAACCCCAAAGCCGAGGAAACATTCAGTACTTC. This translates into CASSKPQSRGNIQYF.

The chain combines TRBV25-1 with TRBJ1-4, with D perhaps TRBD1 (5 bases). The germline gives CDR1 MGHDK, CDR2 SYGVNS. The CDR3 runs to 16 residues. The V gene lost 1 base and the J gene lost 0 bases, with 9 bases spanning the gap. CDR3 nucleotide sequence: TGTGCCAGCAGTGAATTGGGGGTACCAACTAATGAAAAACTGTTTTTT. Amino acid sequence: CASSELGVPTNEKLFF. The entire variable domain, with the rest obtained from reference TRBV25-1 and TRBJ1-4, is as follows: EADIYQTPRYLVIGTGKKITLECSQTMGHDKMYWYQQDPGMELHLIHYSYGVNSTEKGDLSSESTVSRIRTEHFPLTLESARPSHTSQYLCASSELGVPTNEKLFFGSGTQLSVL.

The J gene is TRBJ1-6, the V gene TRBV6-1; perhaps TRBD1 as D (5 bases). Trimming took 4 bases from V and 2 from J, leaving 12 bases between them. The CDR3 extends over 16 amino acids. Germline V gene sequence: CDR1 MNHNS, CDR2 SASEGT. The CDR3 is CASSARGTTYNSPLHF. Here the CDR3 DNA reads TGTGCCAGCAGTGCGAGAGGGACTACCTATAATTCACCCCTCCACTTT.